This TCR beta chain was recovered during a study of sequential checkpoint blockade in melanoma. In the study overall: First-line arms were nivolumab then ipilimumab, or the reverse, randomized 1:1.

Specified treatment: randomized to nivolumab then ipilimumab (arm A) or the reverse (arm B). Sorted cells were live CD3+CD8+, lacking CD19 and CD56, from PBMCs. With regard to this clone: One end of the junction does not line up with germline, which may come from a read error. Other DNA sequences from this sample encode an identical CDR3 as well.

Germline V CDR1 and CDR2: MGHRA, YSYEKL. The CDR3 covers 15 residues. Produced via immunoSEQ multiplex PCR; TCRdb's table is partial and in-frame only. The table lists over 15,000 clones, 55% to 70% of them singletons. This TCR came from a human donor with melanoma. The input for sequencing was CD8+ T cells sorted from blood (inferred from file names), taken from a patient given nivolumab and ipilimumab in sequence. The chain joins TRBV4-1 to TRBJ2-7; D possibly corresponds to TRBD1 (5 bases). The CDR3 is CASSQYRSQAYEQYF. The CDR3 nucleotides read TGCGCCAGTAGCCAATACAGGTCCCAAGCCTACGAGCAGTACTTC.